This entry lists 18 T cell receptor beta chains sequenced from one sample in a study of cytomegalovirus exposure and HLA in healthy donors. Amplification used 60 Vbeta primers and 13 Jbeta primers. Assay used: immunoSEQ multiplex PCR; TCRdb lists only in-frame clones, some missing. This table has around 150,000 clones, around four fifths appearing once. The sample was PBMCs. The receptors were sampled from a boy aged 2 to 10 in good health and CMV-seronegative.

The chain uses TRBV2 and TRBJ2-7, with 8 bases fitting TRBD1. The V and J ends lost 8 bases and 0 bases, in that order; junction bases with no gene match: 6. Germline loops: CDR1 SNHLY, CDR2 FYNNEI. The CDR3 extends over 14 amino acids. For the CDR3, the DNA is TGTGCCAGCGCCGGACAGGGATTCTCCTACGAGCAGTACTTC. Protein: CASAGQGFSYEQYF.

CDR3 in DNA: TGTGCCAGCAGTTCAAACAGGGGGGATACGCAGTATTTT. It specifies CASSSNRGDTQYF. The chain employs TRBV27 and TRBJ2-3; 8 bases are a match to TRBD1. The V gene end was trimmed by 4 bases and the J gene end by 6 bases; junction bases not matched to a gene: 3. The CDR3 consists of 13 residues. The V gene's germline CDR1 is MNHEY and CDR2 SMNVEV (reference sequence).

V and J are TRBV2 and TRBJ1-5; D gene unclear. The germline CDR1 and CDR2 sequences are SNHLY and FYNNEI. V was trimmed by 6 bases and J by 2 bases, leaving 8 bases between them. The CDR3 length is 13 residues. Here the CDR3 reads CASSQSGNQPQHF. DNA of the CDR3: TGTGCCAGCAGCCAGTCTGGCAATCAGCCCCAGCATTTT.

This CDR3 reads CASSVTFWTSETYNEQFF. The DNA for the CDR3 is TGTGCCAGCAGCGTGACCTTTTGGACTAGCGAGACCTACAATGAGCAGTTCTTC. V is TRBV5-4 and J is TRBJ2-1; 9 positions match TRBD2. The CDR3 sequence is 18 residues long. CDR1 and CDR2 (germline): SGHNT, YYREEE (reference sequence). Unmatched junction bases numbered 13, after V lost 4 bases and J lost 2 bases.

Concerning this clone itself: One end of the junction does not line up with germline, which may come from a read error. The chain carries TRBV7-9 and TRBJ1-5, with 7 bases that match TRBD1. The CDR3 runs to 18 residues. CDR1 is SEHNR, CDR2 FQNEAQ, per germline (reference sequence). CDR3 DNA sequence: TGTTCCAGCAGCTTGGGGGACAGAAGAACTAGAAAGGATCAGCCCCAGCATTTT. The encoded protein is CSSSLGDRRTRKDQPQHF.

The V gene is TRBV30, the J gene TRBJ2-7, with D unclear. V lost 2 bases and J 3 bases, leaving 5 bases between the germline ends. CDR1 is GTSNPN, CDR2 SVGIG, per germline (reference sequence). The CDR3 totals 11 residues. CDR3 sequence reads: CAWSSLYEQYF. The CDR3 coding sequence is TGTGCCTGGAGTTCCCTCTACGAGCAGTACTTC.

V and J are TRBV7-7 and TRBJ2-7; possible D gene TRBD2, 6 bases. Germline values: CDR1 SSHAT, CDR2 FNYEAQ (reference sequence). The CDR3 consists of 15 residues. The ends were cut back, 1 base at V and 0 bases at J, with 10 bases in the middle. The CDR3 spells CASSLEEGLSYEQYF. DNA of the CDR3: TGTGCCAGCAGCTTAGAGGAGGGACTCTCCTACGAGCAGTACTTC.

The rearrangement uses TRBV2 and TRBJ2-3; maybe TRBD2 (7 bases). This CDR3 region has 17 residues. V shed 11 bases and J shed 4 bases, with 28 bases lying between them. Germline CDR1 reads SNHLY; CDR2 reads FYNNEI. The CDR3 sequence: CAQARTDSSREADTQYF. The CDR3 DNA reads as TGTGCCCAAGCACGGACAGATTCTAGCCGGGAGGCAGATACGCAGTATTTT.

The rearrangement uses TRBV2 and TRBJ2-1, with TRBD1 matching over 8 bases. The CDR3 is 16 residues long. Germline trimming cut 3 bases from V and 10 bases from J; bases unmatched to any gene: 14. Germline CDR1 and CDR2: SNHLY and FYNNEI. CDR3 in amino acids: CASSERWGRGLGEQFF. The CDR3 nucleotides are TGTGCCAGCAGTGAGCGGTGGGGCAGGGGGCTAGGGGAGCAGTTCTTC.

Concerning this clone: Germline and junction disagree at one end, which may indicate a read error. V and J are TRBV7-9 and TRBJ1-5; D gene uncertain. CDR3 length equals 12 residues. CDR1 and CDR2 (germline): SEHNR, FQNEAQ (reference sequence). The CDR3 DNA follows: TGTTCCAGCAGTTTCCCATCGGGGCCCCAGCATTTT. Its translation: CSSSFPSGPQHF.

The CDR3 loop reads CASSLLRRRDRVNQPQHF. DNA for the CDR3: TGTGCCAGCAGCTTACTTAGGCGTCGGGACAGGGTCAATCAGCCCCAGCATTTT. The rearrangement joins TRBV7-8 to TRBJ1-5, with 9 bases aligning to TRBD1. V dropped 2 bases and J dropped 3; count of bases not matched to a gene: 11. The CDR3 runs 18 residues. CDR1 and CDR2 (germline): SGHVS, FQNEAQ.

This clone was picked up a small number of times. The chain recombines TRBV7-9 with TRBJ1-3; tentative D call: TRBD1 (5 bases). CDR1 and CDR2 from the germline V gene are SEHNR and FQNEAQ (reference sequence). V lost 5 bases, J lost 0 bases, and 8 bases lay in between. This CDR3 spans 14 amino acids. The CDR3 loop is CASSRGGSGNTIYF. The CDR3 coding sequence is TGTGCCAGCAGCCGGGGGGGCTCTGGAAACACCATATATTTT.

The chain is built from TRBV2 and TRBJ1-1, with 9 bases aligning to TRBD1. Germline V lookup: CDR1 SNHLY, CDR2 FYNNEI. The V and J ends lost 6 bases and 5 bases, in that order; junction bases with no gene match: 13. The CDR3 consists of 16 residues. The CDR3 is CASRDRGTGMGTEAFF. Written as DNA, the CDR3 is TGTGCCAGCAGGGATCGTGGGACAGGGATGGGGACTGAAGCTTTCTTT. Full variable domain (outside the CDR3, taken from reference TRBV2 and TRBJ1-1): EPEVTQTPSHQVTQMGQEVILRCVPISNHLYFYWYRQILGQKVEFLVSFYNNEISEKSEIFDDQFSVERPDGSNFTLKIRSTKLEDSAMYFCASRDRGTGMGTEAFFGQGTRLTVV.

This clone was observed a few times. V and J are TRBV2 and TRBJ1-6; D remains ambiguous. The CDR3 spans 14 residues. Germline values: CDR1 SNHLY, CDR2 FYNNEI. Trimming took 3 bases from V and 7 from J, leaving 10 bases between them. The CDR3 spells CASSDRLGNSPLHF. In DNA, the CDR3 is TGTGCCAGCAGTGATCGGCTGGGCAATTCACCCCTCCACTTT. The full variable domain, completed using reference TRBV2 and TRBJ1-6, is EPEVTQTPSHQVTQMGQEVILRCVPISNHLYFYWYRQILGQKVEFLVSFYNNEISEKSEIFDDQFSVERPDGSNFTLKIRSTKLEDSAMYFCASSDRLGNSPLHFGNGTRLTVT.

This rearrangement joins TRBV5-8 to TRBJ2-7; 10 nucleotides match TRBD2. Looked up from germline, CDR1 is SGHTS and CDR2 is YDEGEE. The CDR3 length is 14 residues. V shed 1 base, J shed 2 bases, and the junction held 0 bases outside the gene matches. CDR3 nucleotide sequence: TGTGCCAGCAGCTTGCTAGCGGGAGCCTACGAGCAGTACTTC. Its protein product is CASSLLAGAYEQYF. The variable domain in full, completed from reference TRBV5-8 and TRBJ2-7, reads EAGVTQSPTHLIKTRGQQATLRCSPISGHTSVYWYQQALGLGLQFLLWYDEGEERNRGNFPPRFSGRQFPNYSSELNVNALELEDSALYLCASSLLAGAYEQYFGPGTRLTVT.

The chain links TRBV2 to TRBJ1-2; perhaps TRBD1 as D (5 bases). Germline V lookup: CDR1 SNHLY, CDR2 FYNNEI. This CDR3 has 11 residues. Trimming shortened V by 8 bases and J by 6 bases, and 10 bases separated the two germline ends. The CDR3 here is CASLTGDGYTF. The CDR3 bases are TGTGCCAGCCTGACGGGGGATGGCTACACCTTC.

The chain is built from TRBV7-8 and TRBJ2-5; D uncertain. The DNA matches TRBJ2-7 better at its end, which makes the J call doubtful. CDR1 SGHVS and CDR2 FQNEAQ come from the germline V gene. The CDR3 sequence is 13 residues long. The CDR3 reads CASSLGATYEQYF. CDR3 bases: TGTGCCAGCAGCTTAGGGGCGACATACGAGCAGTACTTC.

A single count supports this clone. CDR3 coding DNA: TGTGCCATCAGTGAATCGATCGTAACAGGTGCCGAAGAGACCCAGTACTTC. The encoded protein is CAISESIVTGAEETQYF. The V call is TRBV10-3, the J call TRBJ2-5, with TRBD1 as a possible D gene (5 bases). V lost 3 bases and J 3 bases, leaving 20 bases between the germline ends. Germline-derived CDR1 and CDR2 are ENHRY and SYGVKD. The CDR3 totals 17 residues.